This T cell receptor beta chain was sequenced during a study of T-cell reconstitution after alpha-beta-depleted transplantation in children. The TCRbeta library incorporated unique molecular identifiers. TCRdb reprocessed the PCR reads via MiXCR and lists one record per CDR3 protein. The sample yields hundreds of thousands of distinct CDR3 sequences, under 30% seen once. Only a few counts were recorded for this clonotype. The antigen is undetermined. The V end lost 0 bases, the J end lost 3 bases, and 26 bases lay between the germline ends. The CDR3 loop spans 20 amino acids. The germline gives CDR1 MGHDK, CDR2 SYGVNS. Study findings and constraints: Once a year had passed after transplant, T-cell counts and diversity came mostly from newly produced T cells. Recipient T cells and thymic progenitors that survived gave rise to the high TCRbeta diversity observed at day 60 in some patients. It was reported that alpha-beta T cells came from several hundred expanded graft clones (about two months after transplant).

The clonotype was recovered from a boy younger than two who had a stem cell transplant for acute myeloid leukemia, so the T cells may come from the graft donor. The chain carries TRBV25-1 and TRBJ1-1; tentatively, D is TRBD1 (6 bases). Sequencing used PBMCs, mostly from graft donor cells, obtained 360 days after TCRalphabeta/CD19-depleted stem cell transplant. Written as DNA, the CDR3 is TGTGCCAGCAGTGAATATTTCCCCCACGAAGCGACAGGAGAATACACTGAAGCTTTCTTT. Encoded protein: CASSEYFPHEATGEYTEAFF.